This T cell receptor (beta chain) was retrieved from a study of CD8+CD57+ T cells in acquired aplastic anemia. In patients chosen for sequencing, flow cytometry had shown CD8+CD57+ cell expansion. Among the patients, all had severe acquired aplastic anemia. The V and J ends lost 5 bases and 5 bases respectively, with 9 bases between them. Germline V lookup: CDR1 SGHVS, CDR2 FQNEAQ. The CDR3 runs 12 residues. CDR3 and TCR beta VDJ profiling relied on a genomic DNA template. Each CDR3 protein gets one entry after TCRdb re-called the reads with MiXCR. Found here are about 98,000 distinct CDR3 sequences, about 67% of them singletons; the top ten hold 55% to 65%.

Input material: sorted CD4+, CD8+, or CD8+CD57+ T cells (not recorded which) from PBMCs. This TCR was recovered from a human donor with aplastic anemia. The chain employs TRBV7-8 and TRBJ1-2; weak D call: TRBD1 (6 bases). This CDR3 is CASSPGQYGYTF. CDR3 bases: TGTGCCAGCAGCCCCGGACAGTATGGCTACACCTTC.